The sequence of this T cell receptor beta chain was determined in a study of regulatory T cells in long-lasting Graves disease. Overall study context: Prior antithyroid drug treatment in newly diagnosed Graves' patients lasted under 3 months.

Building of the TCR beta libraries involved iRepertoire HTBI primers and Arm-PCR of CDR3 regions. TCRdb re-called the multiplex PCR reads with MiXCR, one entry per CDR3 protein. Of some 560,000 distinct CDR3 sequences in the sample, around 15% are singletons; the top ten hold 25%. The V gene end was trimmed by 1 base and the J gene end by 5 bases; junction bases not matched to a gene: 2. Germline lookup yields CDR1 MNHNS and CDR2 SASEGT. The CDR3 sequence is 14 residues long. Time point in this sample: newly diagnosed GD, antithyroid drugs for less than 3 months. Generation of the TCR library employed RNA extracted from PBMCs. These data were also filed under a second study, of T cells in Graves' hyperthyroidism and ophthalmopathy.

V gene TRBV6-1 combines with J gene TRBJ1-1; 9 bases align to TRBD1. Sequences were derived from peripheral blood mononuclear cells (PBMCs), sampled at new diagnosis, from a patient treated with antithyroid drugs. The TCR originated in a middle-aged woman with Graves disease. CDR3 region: CASSEGGTGTEAFF. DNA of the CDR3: TGTGCCAGCAGTGAAGGGGGGACAGGGACTGAAGCTTTCTTT.